This section outlines one TCR beta chain sequence together with its context. The antigen remains undetermined. Germline loops: CDR1 MNHEY, CDR2 SMNVEV (reference sequence). The CDR3 is 14 residues long. The V end lost 8 bases, the J end lost 1 base, and 11 bases lay between the germline ends. The sample comes from a study of cytomegalovirus exposure and HLA in healthy donors. Across the study: A subsequent analysis reported that the 95 to 150 validation repertoires were produced on the same platform that had also been used for the roughly 700 first-cohort repertoires.

Study findings and constraints: The classifier was said to identify cytomegalovirus status with high specificity and sensitivity.

Here immunoSEQ multiplex PCR was the method, and the copy in TCRdb shows in-frame clones only, minus some. The profile covers about 130,000 clones, with approximately 89% appearing a single time and roughly 9.3% taken by the ten largest. The clonotype originates from a woman aged 18-35 years in good health and CMV-seropositive. The V call is TRBV27, the J call TRBJ2-2; TRBD1 might be the D (7 bases). Sequencing was performed on PBMCs. DNA of the CDR3: TGTGCCAGCGGCGGGACAGAGAACACCGGGGAGCTGTTTTTT. Residues: CASGGTENTGELFF.